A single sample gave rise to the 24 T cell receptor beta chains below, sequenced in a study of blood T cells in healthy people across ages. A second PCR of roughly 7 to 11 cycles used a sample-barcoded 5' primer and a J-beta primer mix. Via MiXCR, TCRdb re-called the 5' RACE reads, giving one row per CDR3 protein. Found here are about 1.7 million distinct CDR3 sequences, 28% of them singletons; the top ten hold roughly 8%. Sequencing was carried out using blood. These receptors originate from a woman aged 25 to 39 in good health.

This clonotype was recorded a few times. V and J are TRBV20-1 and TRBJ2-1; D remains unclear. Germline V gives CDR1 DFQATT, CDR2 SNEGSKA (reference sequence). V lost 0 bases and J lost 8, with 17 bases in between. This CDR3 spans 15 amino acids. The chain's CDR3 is CSAREARSRADEQFF. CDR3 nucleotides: TGCAGTGCTAGAGAAGCGCGGAGTCGGGCCGATGAGCAGTTCTTC.

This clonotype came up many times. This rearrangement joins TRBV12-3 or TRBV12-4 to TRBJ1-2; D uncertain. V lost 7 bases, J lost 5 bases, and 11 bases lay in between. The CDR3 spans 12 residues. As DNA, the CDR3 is TGTGCCAGCACCGACGGATGGTATGGCTACACCTTC. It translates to CASTDGWYGYTF.

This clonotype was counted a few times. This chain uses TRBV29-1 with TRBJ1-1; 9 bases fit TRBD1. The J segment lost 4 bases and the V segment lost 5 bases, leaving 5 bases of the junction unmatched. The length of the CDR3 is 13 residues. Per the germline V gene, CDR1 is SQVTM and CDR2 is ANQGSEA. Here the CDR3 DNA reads TGCAGCGTTCTACAGGGGGCTGGCACTGAAGCTTTCTTT. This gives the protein CSVLQGAGTEAFF.

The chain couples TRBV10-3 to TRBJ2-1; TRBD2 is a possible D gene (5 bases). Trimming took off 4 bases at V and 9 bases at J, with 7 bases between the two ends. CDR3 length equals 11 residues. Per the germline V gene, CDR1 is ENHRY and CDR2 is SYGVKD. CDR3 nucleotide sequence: TGTGCCATCAGTGCTGGACTTGAGCAGTTCTTC. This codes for CAISAGLEQFF.

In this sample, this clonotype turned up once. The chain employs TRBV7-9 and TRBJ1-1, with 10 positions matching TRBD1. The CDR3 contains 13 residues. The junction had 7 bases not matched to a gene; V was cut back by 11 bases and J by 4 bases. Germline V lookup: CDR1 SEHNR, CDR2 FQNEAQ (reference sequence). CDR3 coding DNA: TGTGCCGGAGCGGGGACAGGGGTCACTGAAGCTTTCTTT. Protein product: CAGAGTGVTEAFF.

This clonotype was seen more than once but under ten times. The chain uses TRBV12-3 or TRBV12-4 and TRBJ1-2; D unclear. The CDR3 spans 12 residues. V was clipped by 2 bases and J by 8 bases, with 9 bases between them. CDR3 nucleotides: TGTGCCAGCAGTTTATACAGAAAAGGCTACACCTTC. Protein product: CASSLYRKGYTF.

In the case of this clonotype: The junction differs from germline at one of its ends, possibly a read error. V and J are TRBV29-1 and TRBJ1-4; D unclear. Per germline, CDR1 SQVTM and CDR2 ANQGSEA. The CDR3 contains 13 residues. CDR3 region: CSVEVVGNEKRFF. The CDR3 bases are TGCAGCGTTGAAGTTGTAGGGAATGAAAAACGGTTTTTT.

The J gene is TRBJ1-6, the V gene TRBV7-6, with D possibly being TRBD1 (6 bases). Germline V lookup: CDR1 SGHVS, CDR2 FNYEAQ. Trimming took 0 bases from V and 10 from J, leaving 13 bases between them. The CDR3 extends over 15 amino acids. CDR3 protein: CASSLAPGHRSPLHF. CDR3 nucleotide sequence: TGTGCCAGCAGCTTAGCGCCGGGACACAGGTCACCCCTCCACTTT.

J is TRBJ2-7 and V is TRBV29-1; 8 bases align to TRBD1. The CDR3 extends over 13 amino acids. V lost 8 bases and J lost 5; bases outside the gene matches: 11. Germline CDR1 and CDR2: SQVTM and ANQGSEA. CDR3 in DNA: TGCAGCTATTCAAACAGGGGGTTCAACGAGCAGTACTTC. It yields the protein CSYSNRGFNEQYF.

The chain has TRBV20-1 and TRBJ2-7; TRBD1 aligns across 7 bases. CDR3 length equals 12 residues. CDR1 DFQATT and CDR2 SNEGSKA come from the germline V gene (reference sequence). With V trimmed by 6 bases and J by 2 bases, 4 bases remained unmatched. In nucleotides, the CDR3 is TGCAGTGCGTTCGGGACAGCCTACGAGCAGTACTTC. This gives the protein CSAFGTAYEQYF.

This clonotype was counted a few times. The CDR3 DNA reads TGCAGTGCTAGAGATACGGTCTCCCACTATGGCTACACCTTC. As protein: CSARDTVSHYGYTF. The gene calls are TRBV20-1 and TRBJ1-2; D not resolved. V lost 0 bases to trimming and J lost 3 bases, with 11 bases between them. The CDR3 is 14 residues long. Germline CDR1 and CDR2: DFQATT and SNEGSKA (reference sequence).

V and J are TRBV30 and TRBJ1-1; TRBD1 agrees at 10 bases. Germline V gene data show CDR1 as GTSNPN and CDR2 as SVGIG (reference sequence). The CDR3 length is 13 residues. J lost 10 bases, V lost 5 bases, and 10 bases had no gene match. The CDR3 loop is CAWDTGTGEGAFF. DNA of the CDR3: TGTGCCTGGGATACCGGGACAGGGGAGGGAGCTTTCTTT.

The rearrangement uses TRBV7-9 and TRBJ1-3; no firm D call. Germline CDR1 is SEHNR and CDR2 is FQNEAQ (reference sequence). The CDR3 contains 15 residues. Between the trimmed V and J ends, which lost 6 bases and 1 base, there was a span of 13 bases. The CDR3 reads CASSSVPLSGNTIYF. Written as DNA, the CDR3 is TGTGCCAGCAGTTCCGTGCCACTATCTGGAAACACCATATATTTT.

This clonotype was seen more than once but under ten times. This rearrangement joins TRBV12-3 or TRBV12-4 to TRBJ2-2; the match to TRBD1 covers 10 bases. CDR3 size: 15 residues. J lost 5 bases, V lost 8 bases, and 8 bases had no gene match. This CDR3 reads CASRPRQGATGELFF. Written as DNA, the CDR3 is TGTGCCAGCCGCCCGAGACAGGGGGCGACCGGGGAGCTGTTTTTT.

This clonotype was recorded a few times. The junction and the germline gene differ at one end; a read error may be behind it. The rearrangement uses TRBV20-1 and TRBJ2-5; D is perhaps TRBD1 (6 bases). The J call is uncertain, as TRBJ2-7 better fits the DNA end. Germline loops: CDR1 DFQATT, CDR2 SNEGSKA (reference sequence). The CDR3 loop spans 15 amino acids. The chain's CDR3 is CSARRGTTLSSEQYF. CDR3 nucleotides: TGCAGTGCTAGGCGAGGGACAACCTTGTCCTCCGAGCAGTACTTC.

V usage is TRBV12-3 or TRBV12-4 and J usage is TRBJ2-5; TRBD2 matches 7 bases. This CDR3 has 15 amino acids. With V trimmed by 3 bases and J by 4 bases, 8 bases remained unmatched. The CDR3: CASSLKSGARETQYF. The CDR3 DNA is TGTGCCAGCAGTTTGAAGAGCGGGGCCCGAGAGACCCAGTACTTC.

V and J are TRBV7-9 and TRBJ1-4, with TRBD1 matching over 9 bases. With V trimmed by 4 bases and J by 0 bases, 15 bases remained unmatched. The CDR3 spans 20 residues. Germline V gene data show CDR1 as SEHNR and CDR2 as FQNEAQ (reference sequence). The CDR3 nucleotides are TGTGCCAGCAGCTCAATCAGGACAGGGGCCCTAAGAGCAACTAATGAAAAACTGTTTTTT. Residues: CASSSIRTGALRATNEKLFF.

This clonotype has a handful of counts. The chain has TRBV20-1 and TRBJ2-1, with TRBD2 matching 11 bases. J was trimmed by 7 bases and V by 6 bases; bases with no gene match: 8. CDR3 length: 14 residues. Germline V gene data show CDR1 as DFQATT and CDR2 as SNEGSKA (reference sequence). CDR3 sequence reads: CSALSGGASNEQFF. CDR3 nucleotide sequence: TGCAGTGCCCTTAGCGGGGGGGCATCGAATGAGCAGTTCTTC.

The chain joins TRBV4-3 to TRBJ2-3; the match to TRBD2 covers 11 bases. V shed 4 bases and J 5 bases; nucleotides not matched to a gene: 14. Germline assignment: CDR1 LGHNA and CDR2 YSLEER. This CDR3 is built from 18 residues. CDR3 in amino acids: CASSPRRQLAGELDTQYF. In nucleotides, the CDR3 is TGCGCCAGCAGCCCTAGACGACAACTAGCGGGAGAACTAGATACGCAGTATTTT.

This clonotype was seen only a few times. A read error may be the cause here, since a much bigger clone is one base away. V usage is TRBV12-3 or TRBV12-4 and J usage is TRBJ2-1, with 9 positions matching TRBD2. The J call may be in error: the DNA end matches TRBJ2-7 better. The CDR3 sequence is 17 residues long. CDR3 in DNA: TGTGCCAGCAGTTTAAGGGGCGGGAGGGTCTCCTACAATGAGCAGTACTTC. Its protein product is CASSLRGGRVSYNEQYF.

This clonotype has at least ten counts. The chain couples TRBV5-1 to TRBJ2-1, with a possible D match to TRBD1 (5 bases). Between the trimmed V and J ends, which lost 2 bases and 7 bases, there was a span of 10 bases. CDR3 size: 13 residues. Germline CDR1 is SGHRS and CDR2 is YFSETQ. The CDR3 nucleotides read TGCGCCAGCAGCTTACCCAGGGTGAATGAGCAGTTCTTC. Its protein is CASSLPRVNEQFF.

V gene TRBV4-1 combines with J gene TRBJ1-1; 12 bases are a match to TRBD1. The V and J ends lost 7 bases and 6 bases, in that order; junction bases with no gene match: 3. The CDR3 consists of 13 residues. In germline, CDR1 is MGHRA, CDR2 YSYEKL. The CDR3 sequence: CASTGQGAAEAFF. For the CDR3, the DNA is TGCGCCAGCACGGGACAGGGGGCGGCTGAAGCTTTCTTT.

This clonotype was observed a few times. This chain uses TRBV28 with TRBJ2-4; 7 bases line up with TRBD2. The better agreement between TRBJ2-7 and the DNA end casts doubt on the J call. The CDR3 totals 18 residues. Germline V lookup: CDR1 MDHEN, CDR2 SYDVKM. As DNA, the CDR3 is TGTGCCAGCAGTTTAATGGGGGGGTGGAGTAGCAGTCAATACGAGCAGTACTTC. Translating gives CASSLMGGWSSSQYEQYF.

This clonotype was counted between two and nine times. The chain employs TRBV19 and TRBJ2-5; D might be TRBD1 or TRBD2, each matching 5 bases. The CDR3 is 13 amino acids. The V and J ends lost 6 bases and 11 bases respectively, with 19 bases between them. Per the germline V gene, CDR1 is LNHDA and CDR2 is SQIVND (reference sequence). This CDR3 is CASSEEGTRSQYF. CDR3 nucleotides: TGTGCCAGTAGCGAAGAGGGGACCCGCTCTCAGTACTTC.